This is a list of T cell receptor beta chains from one sample in a study of shared clonotypes between healthy human individuals. Only in-frame clones appear in the TCRdb table, and some are missing; sequencing was by immunoSEQ multiplex PCR. This table holds millions of clones, 90% to 95% found once. The sample taken for sequencing was naive CD4+ T cells sorted from blood. The origin of the receptors is a young man in good health. The CDR3 runs from the conserved cysteine through the conserved F or W. The D gene is left open where the match is weak. Clone size is stated in some rows and not others, as once, few, many or a class when expanded.

CDR3: CASSPAIMGTEAFF
DNA: TGTGCCAGCTCACCGGCAATAATGGGCACTGAAGCTTTCTTT
V: TRBV18
size: once
J: TRBJ1-1
D: NA

CDR3: CAISDGQSYTF
DNA: TGTGCCATCAGTGACGGGCAGAGCTACACCTTC
V: TRBV10-3
size: NA
J: TRBJ1-2
D: NA

CDR3: CASSQGGGYTF
DNA: TGTGCCAGTAGTCAGGGTGGTGGCTACACCTTC
V: TRBV19
size: few
J: TRBJ1-2
D: NA

CDR3: CASSLGLAGGNEQFF
DNA: TGCGCCAGCAGCTTGGGGCTAGCGGGAGGCAATGAGCAGTTCTTC
V: TRBV5-1
size: NA
J: TRBJ2-1
D: TRBD2

CDR3: CASSPDSGYTF
DNA: TGTGCCAGCAGTCCCGACAGTGGCTACACCTTC
V: TRBV6-6
size: few
J: TRBJ1-2
D: NA

CDR3: CAIGPEGETQYF
DNA: TGTGCCATCGGGCCGGAGGGAGAGACCCAGTACTTC
V: TRBV10-3
size: NA
J: TRBJ2-5
D: NA

CDR3: CASSQTPRRRYSYEQYF
DNA: TGTGCCAGCAGCCAAACTCCCCGTCGACGGTACTCCTACGAGCAGTACTTC
V: TRBV14
size: NA
J: TRBJ2-7
D: NA

CDR3: CAWSLGDNQPQHF
DNA: TGTGCCTGGAGTTTAGGGGACAATCAGCCCCAGCATTTT
V: TRBV30
size: NA
J: TRBJ1-5
D: NA

CDR3: CASSPVSGGSDGYTF
DNA: TGTGCCAGCTCACCAGTGTCAGGGGGAAGCGATGGCTACACCTTC
V: TRBV18
size: few
J: TRBJ1-2
D: TRBD1

CDR3: CASRNGQGPYEQYF
DNA: TGCGCCAGCAGGAACGGACAGGGGCCCTACGAGCAGTACTTC
V: TRBV5-1
size: NA
J: TRBJ2-7
D: TRBD1

CDR3: CASSSPSSGAKNNEQFF
DNA: TGTGCCAGCAGCTCACCCTCTAGCGGGGCAAAAAACAATGAGCAGTTCTTC
V: TRBV5-4
size: NA
J: TRBJ2-1
D: TRBD2

CDR3: CATSRDSIGGGTDTQYF
DNA: TGTGCCACCAGCAGAGATTCTATCGGGGGAGGGACAGATACGCAGTATTTT
V: TRBV15
size: NA
J: TRBJ2-3
D: TRBD2

CDR3: CASSYPGTGEAFF
DNA: TGTGCCAGCAGTTACCCCGGGACAGGTGAAGCTTTCTTT
V: TRBV6-5
size: NA
J: TRBJ1-1
D: TRBD1

CDR3: CASSLAPGQLYNEQFF
DNA: TGTGCCAGCAGCTTGGCTCCGGGACAGCTCTACAATGAGCAGTTCTTC
V: TRBV5-4
size: once
J: TRBJ2-1
D: TRBD1

CDR3: CASSNPGTGGYKLFF
DNA: TGTGCCAGTAGTAACCCCGGGACAGGGGGTTATAAACTGTTTTTT
V: TRBV19
size: once
J: TRBJ1-4
D: TRBD1

CDR3: CASSGYDREKQYF
DNA: TGCGCCAGCAGTGGGTATGACAGGGAGAAGCAGTACTTC
V: TRBV10-1
size: NA
J: TRBJ2-7
D: TRBD1

CDR3: CAIFGNSNQPQHF
DNA: TGTGCCATCTTCGGTAATAGCAATCAGCCCCAGCATTTT
V: TRBV10-3
size: NA
J: TRBJ1-5
D: NA